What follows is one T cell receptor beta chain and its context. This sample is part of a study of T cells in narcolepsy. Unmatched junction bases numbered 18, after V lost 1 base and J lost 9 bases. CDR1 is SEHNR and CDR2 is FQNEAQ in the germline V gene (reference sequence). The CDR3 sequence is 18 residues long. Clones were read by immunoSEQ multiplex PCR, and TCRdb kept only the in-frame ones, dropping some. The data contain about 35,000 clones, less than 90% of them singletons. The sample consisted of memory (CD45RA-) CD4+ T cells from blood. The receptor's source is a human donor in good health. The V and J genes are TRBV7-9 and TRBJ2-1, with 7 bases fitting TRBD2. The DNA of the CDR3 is TGTGCCAGCAGCTTAGGGGGGTTGAGGGAGGGCCTCAGTATTGAGCAGTTCTTC. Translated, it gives CASSLGGLREGLSIEQFF.